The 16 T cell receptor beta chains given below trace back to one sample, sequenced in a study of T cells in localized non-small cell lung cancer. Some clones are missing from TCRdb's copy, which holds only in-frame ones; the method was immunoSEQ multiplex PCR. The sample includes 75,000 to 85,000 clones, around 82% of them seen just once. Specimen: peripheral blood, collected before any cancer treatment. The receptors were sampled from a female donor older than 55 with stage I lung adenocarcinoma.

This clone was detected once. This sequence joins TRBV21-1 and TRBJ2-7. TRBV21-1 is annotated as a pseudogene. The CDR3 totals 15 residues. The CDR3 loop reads CASSTLDEGSYEQYF. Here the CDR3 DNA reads TGTGCCAGCAGCACCTTAGATGAGGGGTCTTACGAGCAGTACTTC.

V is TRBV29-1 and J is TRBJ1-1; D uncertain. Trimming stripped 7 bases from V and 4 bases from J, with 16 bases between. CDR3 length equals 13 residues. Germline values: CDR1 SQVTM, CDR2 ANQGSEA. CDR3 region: CSAEDGSFTEAFF. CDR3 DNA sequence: TGCAGCGCAGAGGACGGATCCTTCACTGAAGCTTTCTTT.

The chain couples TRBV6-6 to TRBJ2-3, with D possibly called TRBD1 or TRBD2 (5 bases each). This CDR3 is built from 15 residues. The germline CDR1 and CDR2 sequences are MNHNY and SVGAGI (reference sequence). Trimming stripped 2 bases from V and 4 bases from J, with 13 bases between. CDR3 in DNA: TGTGCCAGCAGTTACGGGACCGGGACCTCAGATACGCAGTATTTT. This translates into CASSYGTGTSDTQYF.

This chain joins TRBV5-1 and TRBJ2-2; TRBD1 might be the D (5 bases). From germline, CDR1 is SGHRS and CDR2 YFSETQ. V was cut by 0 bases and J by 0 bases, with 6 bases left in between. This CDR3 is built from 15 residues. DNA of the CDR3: TGCGCCAGCAGCTTGGCAGGGACGAACACCGGGGAGCTGTTTTTT. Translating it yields CASSLAGTNTGELFF.

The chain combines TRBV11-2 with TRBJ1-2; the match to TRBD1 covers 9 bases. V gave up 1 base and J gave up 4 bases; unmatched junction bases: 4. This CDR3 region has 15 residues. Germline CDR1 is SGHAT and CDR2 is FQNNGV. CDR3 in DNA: TGTGCCAGCAGCTTAGCGGGACAGGGTAGCTATGGCTACACCTTC. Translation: CASSLAGQGSYGYTF.

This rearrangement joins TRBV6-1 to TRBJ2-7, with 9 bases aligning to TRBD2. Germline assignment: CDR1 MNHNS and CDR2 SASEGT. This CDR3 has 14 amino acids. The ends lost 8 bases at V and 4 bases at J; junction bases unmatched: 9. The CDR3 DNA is TGTGCCAGCCTATCCGGACTAGCGAGATACGAGCAGTACTTC. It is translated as CASLSGLARYEQYF.

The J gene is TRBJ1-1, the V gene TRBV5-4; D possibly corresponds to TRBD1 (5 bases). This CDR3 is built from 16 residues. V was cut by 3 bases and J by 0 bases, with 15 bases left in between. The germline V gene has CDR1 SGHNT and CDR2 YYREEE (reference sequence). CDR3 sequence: CASSSGPRGMNTEAFF. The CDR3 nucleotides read TGTGCCAGCAGCTCGGGACCTAGGGGTATGAACACTGAAGCTTTCTTT.

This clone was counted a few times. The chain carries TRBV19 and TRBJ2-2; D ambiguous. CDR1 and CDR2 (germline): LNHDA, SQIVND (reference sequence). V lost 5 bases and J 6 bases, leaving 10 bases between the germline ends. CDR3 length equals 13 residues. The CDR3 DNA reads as TGTGCCAGTAGTCCTCCATATCCCGGGGAGCTGTTTTTT. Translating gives CASSPPYPGELFF.

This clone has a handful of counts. The CDR3 nucleotides read TGTGCCAGCAGTCACGGCCCCTTGAGAGGCTACACCTTC. Encoded protein: CASSHGPLRGYTF. This chain uses TRBV27 with TRBJ1-2; D unresolved. The V end lost 5 bases, the J end lost 8 bases, and 15 bases lay between the germline ends. Germline V gene data show CDR1 as MNHEY and CDR2 as SMNVEV (reference sequence). The CDR3 extends over 13 amino acids.

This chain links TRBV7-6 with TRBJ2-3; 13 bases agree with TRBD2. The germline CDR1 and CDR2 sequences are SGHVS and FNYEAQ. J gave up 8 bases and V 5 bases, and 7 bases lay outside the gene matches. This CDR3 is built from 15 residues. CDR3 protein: CASSMTSGGLSTQYF. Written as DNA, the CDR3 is TGTGCCAGCAGCATGACTAGCGGGGGGCTCAGTACGCAGTATTTT.

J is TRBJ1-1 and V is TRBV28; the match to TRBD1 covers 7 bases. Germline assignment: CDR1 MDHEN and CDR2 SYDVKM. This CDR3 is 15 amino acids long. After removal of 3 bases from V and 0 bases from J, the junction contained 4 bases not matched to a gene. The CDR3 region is CASSFLTGVNTEAFF. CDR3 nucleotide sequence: TGTGCCAGCAGTTTCCTTACAGGGGTGAACACTGAAGCTTTCTTT. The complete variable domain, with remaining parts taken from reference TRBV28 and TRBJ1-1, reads DVKVTQSSRYLVKRTGEKVFLECVQDMDHENMFWYRQDPGLGLRLIYFSYDVKMKEKGDIPEGYSVSREKKERFSLILESASTNQTSMYLCASSFLTGVNTEAFFGQGTRLTVV.

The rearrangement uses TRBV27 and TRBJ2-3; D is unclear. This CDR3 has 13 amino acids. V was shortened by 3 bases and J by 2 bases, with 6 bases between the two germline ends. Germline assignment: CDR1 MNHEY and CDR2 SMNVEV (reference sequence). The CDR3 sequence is CASSLVYTDTQYF. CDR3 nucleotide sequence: TGTGCCAGCAGTTTGGTCTACACAGATACGCAGTATTTT.

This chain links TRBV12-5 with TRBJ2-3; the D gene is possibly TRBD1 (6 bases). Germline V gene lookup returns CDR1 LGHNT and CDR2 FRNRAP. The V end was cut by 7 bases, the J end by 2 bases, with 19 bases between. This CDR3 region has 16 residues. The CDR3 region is CASAEGTRGDTDTQYF. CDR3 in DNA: TGTGCTAGTGCCGAGGGGACAAGGGGAGACACAGATACGCAGTATTTT.

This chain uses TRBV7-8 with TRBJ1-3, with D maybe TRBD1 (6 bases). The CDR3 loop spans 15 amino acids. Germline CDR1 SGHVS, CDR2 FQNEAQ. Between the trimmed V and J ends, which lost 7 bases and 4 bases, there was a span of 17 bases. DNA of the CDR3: TGTGCCAGCACTCCCTACGAGGGGGAAGGAAACACCATATATTTT. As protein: CASTPYEGEGNTIYF.

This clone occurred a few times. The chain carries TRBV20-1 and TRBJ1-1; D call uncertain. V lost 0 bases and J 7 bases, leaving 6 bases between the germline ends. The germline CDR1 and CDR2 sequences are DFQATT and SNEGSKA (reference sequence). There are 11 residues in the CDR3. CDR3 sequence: CSAREVGEAFF. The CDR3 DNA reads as TGCAGTGCTAGAGAAGTCGGTGAAGCTTTCTTT.

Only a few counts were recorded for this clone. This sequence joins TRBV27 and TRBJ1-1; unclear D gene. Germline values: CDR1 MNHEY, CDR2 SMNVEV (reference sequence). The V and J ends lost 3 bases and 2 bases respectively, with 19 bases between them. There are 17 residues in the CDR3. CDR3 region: CASSFKGLGRINTEAFF. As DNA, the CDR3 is TGTGCCAGCAGTTTTAAGGGTCTTGGGCGGATAAACACTGAAGCTTTCTTT.